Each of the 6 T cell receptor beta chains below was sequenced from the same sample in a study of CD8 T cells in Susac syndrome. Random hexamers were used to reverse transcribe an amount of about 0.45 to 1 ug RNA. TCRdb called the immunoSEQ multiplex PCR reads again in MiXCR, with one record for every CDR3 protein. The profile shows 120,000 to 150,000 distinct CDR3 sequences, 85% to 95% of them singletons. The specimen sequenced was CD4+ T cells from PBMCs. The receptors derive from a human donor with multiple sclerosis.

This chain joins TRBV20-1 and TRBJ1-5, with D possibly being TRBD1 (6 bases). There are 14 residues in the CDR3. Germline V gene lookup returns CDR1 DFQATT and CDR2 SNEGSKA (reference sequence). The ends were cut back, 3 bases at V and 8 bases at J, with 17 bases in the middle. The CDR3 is CSASGLQGREPQHF. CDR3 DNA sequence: TGCAGTGCTAGCGGCCTACAGGGTCGGGAGCCCCAGCATTTT.

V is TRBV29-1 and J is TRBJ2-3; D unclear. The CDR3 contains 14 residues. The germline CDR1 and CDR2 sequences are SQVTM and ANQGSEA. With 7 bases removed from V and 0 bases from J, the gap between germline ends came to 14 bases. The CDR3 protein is CSGTKVSSTDTQYF. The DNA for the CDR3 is TGCAGCGGCACAAAGGTCTCCAGCACAGATACGCAGTATTTT.

CDR3 amino acids: CASRPITGELFF. The CDR3 DNA reads TGTGCCAGCAGACCAATCACCGGGGAGCTGTTTTTT. V usage is TRBV28 and J usage is TRBJ2-2; unclear D gene. The V and J ends lost 6 bases and 4 bases respectively, with 6 bases between them. CDR3 length equals 12 residues. CDR1 and CDR2 from the germline V gene are MDHEN and SYDVKM.

This chain's CDR3 is CSVQTGTAFF. CDR3 DNA: TGCAGCGTTCAAACAGGGACAGCTTTCTTT. V is TRBV29-1 and J is TRBJ1-1, with D possibly being TRBD1 (6 bases). This CDR3 is built from 10 residues. Trimming left V 5 bases short and J 10 bases short, with 11 bases between. Germline V gene sequence: CDR1 SQVTM, CDR2 ANQGSEA.

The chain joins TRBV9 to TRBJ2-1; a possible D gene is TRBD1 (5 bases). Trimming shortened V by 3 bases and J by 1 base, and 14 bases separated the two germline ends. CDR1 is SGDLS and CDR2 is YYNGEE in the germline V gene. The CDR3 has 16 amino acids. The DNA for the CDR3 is TGTGCCAGCAGCGGAGGAGACAGCAATTCCTACAATGAGCAGTTCTTC. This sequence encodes CASSGGDSNSYNEQFF.

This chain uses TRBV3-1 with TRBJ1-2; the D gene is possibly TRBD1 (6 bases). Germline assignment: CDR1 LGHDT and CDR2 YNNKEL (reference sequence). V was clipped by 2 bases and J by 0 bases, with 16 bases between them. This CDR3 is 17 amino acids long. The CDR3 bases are TGTGCCAGCAGCCAACGTCTCCGGGACACAACTAACTATGGCTACACCTTC. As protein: CASSQRLRDTTNYGYTF. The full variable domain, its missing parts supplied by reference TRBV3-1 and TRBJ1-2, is DTAVSQTPKYLVTQMGNDKSIKCEQNLGHDTMYWYKQDSKKFLKIMFSYNNKELIINETVPNRFSPKSPDKAHLNLHINSLELGDSAVYFCASSQRLRDTTNYGYTFGSGTRLTVV.